Here is one T cell receptor beta chain with its context. The sample belongs to a study of OX40 agonist ivuxolimab in advanced cancers. The wider study: Patients were given ivuxolimab, an antibody that agonizes OX40 (CD134). The dose of intravenous ivuxolimab that patients received every 2 weeks ranged from 0.01 to 10 mg/kg. Enrollees could have had prior anti-PD-1, anti-PD-L1 or anti-CTLA-4 therapy, which 35% to 40% had received.

Per the germline V gene, CDR1 is MNHNY and CDR2 is SVGAGI (reference sequence). With 5 bases removed from V and 7 bases from J, the gap between germline ends came to 23 bases. CDR3 length: 16 amino acids. The table came from immunoSEQ multiplex PCR; TCRdb's copy has only in-frame clones and leaves some out. The sample has about 110,000 clones, 91% seen once. The TCR sequence derives from an adult with an advanced solid tumor such as melanoma, head and neck, liver or kidney cancer. The chain carries TRBV6-6 and TRBJ1-1, with a weak D call TRBD1 (5 bases). Sequencing used CD4+ or CD8+ T cells sorted from blood, obtained in a trial of the OX40 agonist ivuxolimab. CDR3 in DNA: TGTGCCAGCAGTCACTATCCAGGAACCGGGGCGATTGAAGCTTTCTTT. Residues: CASSHYPGTGAIEAFF.